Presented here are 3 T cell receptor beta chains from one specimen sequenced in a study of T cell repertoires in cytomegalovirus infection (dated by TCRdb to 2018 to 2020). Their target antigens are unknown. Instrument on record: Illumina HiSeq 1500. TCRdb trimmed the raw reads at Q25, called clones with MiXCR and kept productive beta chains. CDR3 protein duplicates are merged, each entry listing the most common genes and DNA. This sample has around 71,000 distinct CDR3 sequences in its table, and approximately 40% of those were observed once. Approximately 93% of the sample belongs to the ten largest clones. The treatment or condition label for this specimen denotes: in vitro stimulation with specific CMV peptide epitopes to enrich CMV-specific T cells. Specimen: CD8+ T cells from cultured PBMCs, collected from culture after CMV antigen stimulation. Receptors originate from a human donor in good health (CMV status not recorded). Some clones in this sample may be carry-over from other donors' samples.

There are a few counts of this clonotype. In nucleotides, the CDR3 is TGTGCCAGCAGCTCGGGACAGCCGAACACTGATTATTTCTTT. This codes for CASSSGQPNTDYFF. The chain recombines TRBV7-8 with TRBJ1-1; 7 bases match TRBD1. Losses at the gene ends were 4 bases for V and 13 bases for J; bases not matched to a gene: 15. CDR3 size: 14 residues. Germline-derived CDR1 and CDR2 are SGHVS and FQNEAQ.

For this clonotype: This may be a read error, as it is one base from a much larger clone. Written as DNA, the CDR3 is TGTGCCAGCGAACCCCCCGGGACAGGAACCTCCGAGGATACGCAGTGTTTT. It is translated as CASEPPGTGTSEDTQCF. This rearrangement joins TRBV7-8 to TRBJ2-3; 8 positions agree with TRBD1. Germline assignment: CDR1 SGHVS and CDR2 FQNEAQ. CDR3 length equals 17 residues.

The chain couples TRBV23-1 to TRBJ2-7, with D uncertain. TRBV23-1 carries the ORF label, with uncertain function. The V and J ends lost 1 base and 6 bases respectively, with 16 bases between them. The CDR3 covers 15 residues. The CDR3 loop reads CASSQWTLFPFEQYF. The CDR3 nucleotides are TGCGCCAGCAGTCAATGGACGTTATTCCCCTTCGAGCAGTACTTC.